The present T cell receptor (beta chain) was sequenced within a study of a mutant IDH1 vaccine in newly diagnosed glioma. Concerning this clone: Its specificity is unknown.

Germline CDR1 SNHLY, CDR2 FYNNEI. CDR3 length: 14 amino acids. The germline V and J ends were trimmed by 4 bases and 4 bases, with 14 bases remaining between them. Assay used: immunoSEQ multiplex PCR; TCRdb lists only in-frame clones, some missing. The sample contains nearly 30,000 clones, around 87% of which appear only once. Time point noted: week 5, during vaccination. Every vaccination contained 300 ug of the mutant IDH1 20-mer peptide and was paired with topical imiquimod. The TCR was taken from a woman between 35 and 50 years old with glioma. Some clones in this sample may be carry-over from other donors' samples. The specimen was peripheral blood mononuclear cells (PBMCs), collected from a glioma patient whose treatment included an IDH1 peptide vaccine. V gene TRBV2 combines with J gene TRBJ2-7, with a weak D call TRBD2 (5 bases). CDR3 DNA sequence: TGTGCCAGCAGTGCGGCTAGCCCGTCGTACGAGCAGTACTTC. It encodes CASSAASPSYEQYF. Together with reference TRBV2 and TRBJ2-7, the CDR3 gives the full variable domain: EPEVTQTPSHQVTQMGQEVILRCVPISNHLYFYWYRQILGQKVEFLVSFYNNEISEKSEIFDDQFSVERPDGSNFTLKIRSTKLEDSAMYFCASSAASPSYEQYFGPGTRLTVT.